Shown below are 30 T cell receptor beta chains from a single sample sequenced in a study of shared clonotypes between healthy human individuals. Here immunoSEQ multiplex PCR was the method, and the copy in TCRdb shows in-frame clones only, minus some. The data show roughly 1.4 million clones, with 98% seen just once and approximately 0.4% held by the top ten. Material: naive CD4+ T cells sorted from blood. Subset noted: CD45RA+ positively selected. These receptors all come from a man younger than 45 in good health.

The genes are TRBV19 and TRBJ2-3; 8 positions match TRBD1. CDR3 length: 18 amino acids. CDR1 LNHDA and CDR2 SQIVND come from the germline V gene (reference sequence). The J segment lost 1 base and the V segment lost 9 bases, leaving 18 bases of the junction unmatched. This chain's CDR3 is CASKSSRIRGRGTDTQYF. CDR3 in DNA: TGTGCCAGCAAGTCATCAAGAATCAGGGGGCGTGGCACAGATACGCAGTATTTT.

This chain connects TRBV11-2 to TRBJ2-2; TRBD1 matches at 7 bases. The V and J ends lost 6 bases and 6 bases, in that order; junction bases with no gene match: 7. This CDR3 spans 14 amino acids. The germline CDR1 and CDR2 sequences are SGHAT and FQNNGV. The CDR3 nucleotides read TGTGCCAGCAGATCGACAGGGTCCCCCGGGGAGCTGTTTTTT. This sequence encodes CASRSTGSPGELFF.

This chain joins TRBV5-1 and TRBJ2-7; weak D call: TRBD2 (6 bases). Deletions cut 0 bases from V and 2 bases from J, with 12 bases between. The V gene's germline CDR1 is SGHRS and CDR2 YFSETQ. The CDR3 has 15 amino acids. CDR3 in amino acids: CASSLAQGGPYEQYF. In DNA, the CDR3 is TGCGCCAGCAGCTTGGCCCAGGGAGGCCCCTACGAGCAGTACTTC.

Points on this clone: Within the sample, other DNA sequences also encode this same CDR3. The V gene is TRBV6-5, the J gene TRBJ1-2; TRBD1 matches 11 bases. The CDR3 is 13 amino acids. CDR1 and CDR2 from the germline V gene are MNHEY and SVGAGI. The J segment lost 5 bases and the V segment lost 6 bases, leaving 2 bases of the junction unmatched. The CDR3 loop reads CASSRDRGYGYTF. The CDR3 coding sequence is TGTGCCAGCAGCCGGGACAGGGGGTATGGCTACACCTTC.

Points on this clone: Other DNA sequences in the sample encode the same CDR3. This chain joins TRBV29-1 and TRBJ2-1, with D possibly being TRBD1 (6 bases). V was shortened by 4 bases and J by 3 bases, with 7 bases between the two germline ends. The CDR3 spans 12 residues. Germline values: CDR1 SQVTM, CDR2 ANQGSEA. CDR3 amino acids: CSVVGGYNEQFF. The CDR3 DNA sequence: TGCAGCGTTGTAGGGGGCTACAATGAGCAGTTCTTC.

On this clone: Other DNA variants within this sample encode the same CDR3. J is TRBJ1-1 and V is TRBV5-1, with TRBD1 as a possible D gene (6 bases). The CDR3 runs to 14 residues. V lost 0 bases, J lost 4 bases, and 10 bases lay in between. In germline, CDR1 is SGHRS, CDR2 YFSETQ. In nucleotides, the CDR3 is TGCGCCAGCAGCTTGGGACAGGTTTCCACTGAAGCTTTCTTT. It codes for CASSLGQVSTEAFF. Looking up the rest from reference TRBV5-1 and TRBJ1-1 gives the full variable domain: KAGVTQTPRYLIKTRGQQVTLSCSPISGHRSVSWYQQTPGQGLQFLFEYFSETQRNKGNFPGRFSGRQFSNSRSEMNVSTLELGDSALYLCASSLGQVSTEAFFGQGTRLTVV.

The rearrangement joins TRBV5-4 to TRBJ2-6; D is undetermined. V was clipped by 4 bases and J by 0 bases, with 11 bases between them. This CDR3 spans 16 amino acids. Germline loops: CDR1 SGHNT, CDR2 YYREEE (reference sequence). For the CDR3, the DNA is TGTGCCAGCAGCCCAGCGAGTCACTCTGGGGCCAACGTCCTGACTTTC. It yields the protein CASSPASHSGANVLTF.

The rearrangement uses TRBV10-2 and TRBJ1-2; TRBD1 matches 11 bases. Losses at the gene ends were 7 bases for V and 8 bases for J; bases not matched to a gene: 9. This CDR3 comprises 14 residues. Germline V gene data show CDR1 as WSHSY and CDR2 as SAAADI. The CDR3 coding sequence is TGCGCCAGCAACCTGGACAGGGGGCTGGGAGGCTACACCTTC. This encodes CASNLDRGLGGYTF.

The CDR3 DNA is TGTGCCAGCAGTTTATCTGGCCCAAGCTCTGAGCAGTTCTTC. Translating it yields CASSLSGPSSEQFF. The rearrangement links TRBV28 to TRBJ2-1; D is undetermined. The CDR3 runs to 14 residues. V dropped 1 base and J dropped 9 bases, with 13 bases sitting between them. CDR1 is MDHEN and CDR2 is SYDVKM in the germline V gene.

J is TRBJ1-5 and V is TRBV7-6, with 11 nucleotides matching TRBD1. Per the germline V gene, CDR1 is SGHVS and CDR2 is FNYEAQ. Losses at the gene ends were 6 bases for V and 11 bases for J; bases not matched to a gene: 12. There are 15 residues in the CDR3. This CDR3 is CASSLDRGPAAAQHF. The CDR3 DNA sequence: TGTGCCAGCAGTCTGGACAGGGGGCCCGCGGCGGCCCAGCATTTT.

V and J are TRBV4-1 and TRBJ2-7; either TRBD1 or TRBD2 may fit D (5 bases each). V lost 4 bases and J lost 0, with 16 bases in between. The CDR3 totals 16 residues. CDR1 and CDR2 (germline): MGHRA, YSYEKL. CDR3 region: CASSRRDGESSYEQYF. CDR3 nucleotide sequence: TGCGCCAGCAGCCGAAGGGACGGTGAGAGCTCCTACGAGCAGTACTTC.

The chain couples TRBV28 to TRBJ1-5; D call uncertain. The ends were cut back, 6 bases at V and 7 bases at J, with 10 bases in the middle. The CDR3 extends over 12 amino acids. CDR1 MDHEN and CDR2 SYDVKM come from the germline V gene. CDR3 protein: CASRAHGQPQHF. In DNA, the CDR3 is TGTGCCAGCAGGGCACACGGACAGCCCCAGCATTTT.

The CDR3: CASSPKVLGGKGTEAFF. CDR3 sequence (DNA): TGTGCCAGCTCACCAAAAGTTCTCGGGGGTAAAGGCACTGAAGCTTTCTTT. V usage is TRBV18 and J usage is TRBJ1-1; weak D call: TRBD1 (5 bases). Trimming left V 2 bases short and J 4 bases short, with 20 bases between. The CDR3 runs to 17 residues. CDR1 is KGHSH and CDR2 is LQKENI in the germline V gene.

The chain recombines TRBV19 with TRBJ2-3; D possibly corresponds to TRBD1 (6 bases). This CDR3 spans 18 amino acids. The ends were cut back, 3 bases at V and 1 base at J, with 20 bases in the middle. Germline V gives CDR1 LNHDA, CDR2 SQIVND (reference sequence). Here the CDR3 reads CASSISRGITSGTDTQYF. CDR3 bases: TGTGCCAGTAGTATCTCCAGGGGCATTACGTCCGGCACAGATACGCAGTATTTT. The variable domain in full, completed from reference TRBV19 and TRBJ2-3, reads DGGITQSPKYLFRKEGQNVTLSCEQNLNHDAMYWYRQDPGQGLRLIYYSQIVNDFQKGDIAEGYSVSREKKESFPLTVTSAQKNPTAFYLCASSISRGITSGTDTQYFGPGTRLTVL.

The chain carries TRBV7-9 and TRBJ2-1; D uncertain. The V gene lost 4 bases and the J gene lost 7 bases, with 5 bases spanning the gap. Germline CDR1 reads SEHNR; CDR2 reads FQNEAQ (reference sequence). This CDR3 region has 11 residues. This chain's CDR3 is CASSSENEQFF. In DNA, the CDR3 is TGTGCCAGCAGCTCCGAGAATGAGCAGTTCTTC. Using reference TRBV7-9 and TRBJ2-1 for the parts outside the CDR3, the full variable domain is DTGVSQNPRHKITKRGQNVTFRCDPISEHNRLYWYRQTLGQGPEFLTYFQNEAQLEKSRLLSDRFSAERPKGSFSTLEIQRTEQGDSAMYLCASSSENEQFFGPGTRLTVL.

As concerns this clone: Other nucleotide sequences in the sample specify the same CDR3. The J gene is TRBJ1-2, the V gene TRBV28; 7 nucleotides agree with TRBD1. Germline CDR1 and CDR2: MDHEN and SYDVKM. Losses at the gene ends were 2 bases for V and 5 bases for J; bases not matched to a gene: 2. This CDR3 spans 13 amino acids. CDR3 amino acids: CASSLQGVYGYTF. In DNA form, the CDR3 reads TGTGCCAGCAGTTTACAGGGGGTATATGGCTACACCTTC.

The J gene is TRBJ1-3, the V gene TRBV5-1; tentative D call: TRBD1 (5 bases). Germline V lookup: CDR1 SGHRS, CDR2 YFSETQ. The CDR3 extends over 16 amino acids. V was cut by 4 bases and J by 0 bases, with 14 bases left in between. CDR3 DNA: TGCGCCAGCAGCCTCTCCGGGACGTACTCTGGAAACACCATATATTTT. Its protein is CASSLSGTYSGNTIYF.

For the CDR3, the DNA is TGCGCCAGCAGCTTGGATGTAGGGGGCGCCGAGACCCAGTACTTC. Translating it yields CASSLDVGGAETQYF. The chain couples TRBV5-1 to TRBJ2-5; 7 nucleotides line up with TRBD1. Germline V gives CDR1 SGHRS, CDR2 YFSETQ. This CDR3 contains 15 residues. V lost 0 bases, J lost 5 bases, and 7 bases stayed unmatched. The whole variable domain, filled in from reference TRBV5-1 and TRBJ2-5, reads KAGVTQTPRYLIKTRGQQVTLSCSPISGHRSVSWYQQTPGQGLQFLFEYFSETQRNKGNFPGRFSGRQFSNSRSEMNVSTLELGDSALYLCASSLDVGGAETQYFGPGTRLLVL.

With regard to this clone: Other DNA sequences in this sample translate to the same CDR3. The V and J genes are TRBV5-1 and TRBJ2-1, with D possibly matching TRBD1 (6 bases). The length of the CDR3 is 15 residues. The germline CDR1 and CDR2 sequences are SGHRS and YFSETQ. Trimming cost V 0 bases and J 2 bases, with 9 bases left between them. The chain's CDR3 is CASSLVQGTYNEQFF. As DNA, the CDR3 is TGCGCCAGCAGCTTGGTACAGGGCACCTACAATGAGCAGTTCTTC. The full variable domain, with the rest looked up from reference TRBV5-1 and TRBJ2-1, is KAGVTQTPRYLIKTRGQQVTLSCSPISGHRSVSWYQQTPGQGLQFLFEYFSETQRNKGNFPGRFSGRQFSNSRSEMNVSTLELGDSALYLCASSLVQGTYNEQFFGPGTRLTVL.

The chain joins TRBV29-1 to TRBJ2-1; 7 bases line up with TRBD1. Germline-derived CDR1 and CDR2 are SQVTM and ANQGSEA. V was clipped by 6 bases and J by 6 bases; unmatched bases: 8. The CDR3 loop spans 13 amino acids. The CDR3 region is CSVSGTVTNEQFF. DNA of the CDR3: TGCAGCGTCTCCGGGACAGTAACCAATGAGCAGTTCTTC.

This sequence joins TRBV7-9 and TRBJ2-5, with TRBD2 matching 8 bases. Unmatched junction bases numbered 12, after V lost 1 base and J lost 2 bases. CDR3 length: 18 amino acids. Germline values: CDR1 SEHNR, CDR2 FQNEAQ (reference sequence). As DNA, the CDR3 is TGTGCCAGCAGCTTAGGGGTAGGGATAGCGGGGACTCAAGAGACCCAGTACTTC. It encodes CASSLGVGIAGTQETQYF.

The CDR3 protein is CASQGDVTYEQYF. CDR3 DNA: TGTGCCAGCCAGGGGGACGTTACCTACGAGCAGTACTTC. The rearrangement joins TRBV6-6 to TRBJ2-7; 7 bases map to TRBD1. Losses at the gene ends were 8 bases for V and 2 bases for J; bases not matched to a gene: 6. CDR3 length equals 13 residues. The germline V gene has CDR1 MNHNY and CDR2 SVGAGI (reference sequence).

The chain combines TRBV18 with TRBJ1-3; D call uncertain. Trimming shortened V by 6 bases and J by 0 bases, and 9 bases separated the two germline ends. This CDR3 is 14 amino acids long. Germline V CDR1 and CDR2: KGHSH, LQKENI. This chain's CDR3 is CASSYQSSGNTIYF. DNA of the CDR3: TGTGCCAGCTCGTACCAGAGCTCTGGAAACACCATATATTTT.

Written as DNA, the CDR3 is TGTGCCAGCAGTTACTCCCGGGGGGACACTGAAGCTTTCTTT. Protein: CASSYSRGDTEAFF. The chain employs TRBV6-6 and TRBJ1-1, with D tentatively TRBD1 (5 bases). The CDR3 totals 14 residues. CDR1 is MNHNY, CDR2 SVGAGI, per germline (reference sequence). Between the trimmed V and J ends, which lost 0 bases and 3 bases, there was a span of 8 bases.

The chain links TRBV28 to TRBJ2-7; D is possibly TRBD2 (6 bases). With 7 bases removed from V and 3 bases from J, the gap between germline ends came to 13 bases. CDR3 length: 13 amino acids. Germline CDR1 and CDR2: MDHEN and SYDVKM. CDR3 DNA: TGTGCCAGCACCCCTGGCGGGGTCTACGAGCAGTACTTC. This sequence encodes CASTPGGVYEQYF.

A note on this clone: The same CDR3 is also encoded by other DNA sequences in this sample. The J gene is TRBJ2-5, the V gene TRBV19, with D unclear. The CDR3 is made up of 12 amino acids. CDR1 and CDR2 from the germline V gene are LNHDA and SQIVND (reference sequence). The germline V and J ends were trimmed by 8 bases and 5 bases, with 12 bases remaining between them. CDR3 residues: CASGTRGETQYF. CDR3 sequence (DNA): TGTGCCAGTGGCACTCGAGGCGAGACCCAGTACTTC.

The rearrangement joins TRBV28 to TRBJ2-2; possibly TRBD2 for D (5 bases). Trimming took 5 bases from V and 5 from J, leaving 18 bases between them. Germline CDR1 and CDR2: MDHEN and SYDVKM. This CDR3 spans 16 amino acids. The DNA of the CDR3 is TGTGCCAGCAGTCCCCATACAAGACTAAGTACCGGGGAGCTGTTTTTT. Translating gives CASSPHTRLSTGELFF.

J is TRBJ2-7 and V is TRBV11-2; D is ambiguous. Trimming cost V 4 bases and J 6 bases, with 16 bases left between them. CDR1 is SGHAT, CDR2 FQNNGV, per germline. The CDR3 sequence is 14 residues long. CDR3 sequence: CASSSTPGPGEQYF. Here the CDR3 DNA reads TGTGCCAGCAGCTCCACTCCCGGTCCCGGCGAGCAGTACTTC. The variable domain in full, with the rest retrieved from reference TRBV11-2 and TRBJ2-7, is EAGVAQSPRYKIIEKRQSVAFWCNPISGHATLYWYQQILGQGPKLLIQFQNNGVVDDSQLPKDRFSAERLKGVDSTLKIQPAKLEDSAVYLCASSSTPGPGEQYFGPGTRLTVT.

This clone was observed a single time. The rearrangement links TRBV2 to TRBJ2-7, with D perhaps matching TRBD1 (5 bases). This CDR3 region has 12 residues. Per germline, CDR1 SNHLY and CDR2 FYNNEI. V lost 5 bases, J lost 4 bases, and 9 bases lay in between. The CDR3 is CASSRTQYEQYF. CDR3 nucleotides: TGTGCCAGCAGTCGGACACAATACGAGCAGTACTTC.

The chain carries TRBV27 and TRBJ1-2; 10 bases match TRBD1. The CDR3 is 17 residues long. From germline, CDR1 is MNHEY and CDR2 SMNVEV (reference sequence). Trimming at V came to 5 bases and at J to 7 bases, leaving 16 bases not matched to a gene. The DNA for the CDR3 is TGTGCCAGCAGTCCCCAATACCGATCGGACAGGGGGGGTGGCTACACCTTC. Protein sequence: CASSPQYRSDRGGGYTF.